What follows are 5 T cell receptor beta chains derived from one specimen sequenced in a study of shared T cell receptors in the human thymus. Assay used: immunoSEQ multiplex PCR; TCRdb lists only in-frame clones, some missing. The repertoire holds approximately 730,000 clones, with approximately 85% as singletons. The sample was also linked to a second study, of human thymus T cells.

The sample consisted of thymocytes. The receptors stem from a girl under three years old with a congenital heart defect.

About this clone itself: At one boundary the junction diverges from the germline segment, which might be a read error. The gene calls are TRBV20-1 and TRBJ1-5; TRBD1 is a possible D gene (6 bases). The CDR3 runs to 10 residues. The germline gives CDR1 DFQATT, CDR2 SNEGSKA (reference sequence). CDR3 DNA sequence: TGCAGTGCTCTAATCCAGACAGGCTCTTTT. Translated: CSALIQTGSF.

This rearrangement joins TRBV25-1 to TRBJ1-6; perhaps TRBD1 as D (6 bases). This CDR3 spans 17 amino acids. Trimming took off 2 bases at V and 0 bases at J, with 11 bases between the two ends. The germline V gene encodes CDR1 MGHDK and CDR2 SYGVNS. The CDR3 spells CASSEHRVPSYNSPLHF. DNA for the CDR3: TGTGCCAGCAGTGAACACAGGGTGCCCTCCTATAATTCACCCCTCCACTTT.

This chain links TRBV7-2 with TRBJ1-2; 8 bases map to TRBD1. This CDR3 has 15 residues. V was clipped by 10 bases and J by 3 bases; unmatched bases: 13. In germline, CDR1 is SGHTA, CDR2 FQGNSA. CDR3 amino acids: CAIPGGHEWDYGYTF. In DNA form, the CDR3 reads TGTGCCATCCCAGGGGGCCATGAATGGGACTATGGCTACACCTTC.

This sequence joins TRBV6-5 and TRBJ2-3; 10 positions agree with TRBD1. The germline V gene encodes CDR1 MNHEY and CDR2 SVGAGI. The V and J ends lost 4 bases and 4 bases, in that order; junction bases with no gene match: 8. The CDR3 length is 16 residues. CDR3 sequence (DNA): TGTGCCAGCAGTTCCCTCCGGGACAGGGGACCAGATACGCAGTATTTT. Protein: CASSSLRDRGPDTQYF.

The chain has TRBV6-5 and TRBJ1-1; tentative D call: TRBD1 (6 bases). The germline CDR1 and CDR2 sequences are MNHEY and SVGAGI. The CDR3 has 15 amino acids. Trimming removed 6 bases from V and 4 bases from J, with 18 bases in between. DNA for the CDR3: TGTGCCAGCAGCTGGACAGACACGGGTAGCACTGAAGCTTTCTTT. Its protein product is CASSWTDTGSTEAFF.